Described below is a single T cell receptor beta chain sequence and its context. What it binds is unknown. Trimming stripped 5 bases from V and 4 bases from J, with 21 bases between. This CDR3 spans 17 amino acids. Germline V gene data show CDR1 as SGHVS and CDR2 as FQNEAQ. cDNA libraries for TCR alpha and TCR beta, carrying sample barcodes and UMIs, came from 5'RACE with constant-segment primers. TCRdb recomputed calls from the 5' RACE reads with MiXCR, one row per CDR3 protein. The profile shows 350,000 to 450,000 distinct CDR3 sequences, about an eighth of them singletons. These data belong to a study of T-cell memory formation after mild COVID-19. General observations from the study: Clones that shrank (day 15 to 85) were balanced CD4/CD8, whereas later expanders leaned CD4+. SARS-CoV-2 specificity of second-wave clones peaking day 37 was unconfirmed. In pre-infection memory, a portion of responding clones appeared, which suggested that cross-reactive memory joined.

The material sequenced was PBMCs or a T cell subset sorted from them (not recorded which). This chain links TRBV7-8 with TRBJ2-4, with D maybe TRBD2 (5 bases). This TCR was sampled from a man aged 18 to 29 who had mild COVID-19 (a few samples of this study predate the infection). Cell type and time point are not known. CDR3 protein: CASSPQPGSGVKNIQYF. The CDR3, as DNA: TGTGCCAGCAGCCCCCAGCCGGGATCCGGTGTTAAAAACATTCAGTACTTC.